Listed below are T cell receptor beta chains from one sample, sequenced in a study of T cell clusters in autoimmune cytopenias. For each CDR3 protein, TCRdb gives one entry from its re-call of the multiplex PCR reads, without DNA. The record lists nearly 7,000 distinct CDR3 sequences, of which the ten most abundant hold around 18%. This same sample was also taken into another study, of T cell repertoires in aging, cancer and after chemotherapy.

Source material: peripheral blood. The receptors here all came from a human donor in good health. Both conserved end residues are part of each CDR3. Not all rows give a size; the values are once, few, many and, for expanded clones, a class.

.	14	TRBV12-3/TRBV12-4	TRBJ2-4	CASSSGPPKNIQYF
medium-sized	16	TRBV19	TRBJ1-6	CASSIAQGIGNSPLHF
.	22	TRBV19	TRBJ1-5	CASSTHPGPAPPGFSSNQPQHF
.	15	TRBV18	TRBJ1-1	CASSPPRGLDTEAFF
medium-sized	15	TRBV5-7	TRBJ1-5	CASSLEAAGNQPQHF
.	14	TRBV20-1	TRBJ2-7	CSARVVGKIYEQYF
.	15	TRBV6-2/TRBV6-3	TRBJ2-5	CASSFTGEGSETQYF
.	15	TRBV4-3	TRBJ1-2	CASSQGVAGDYGYTF
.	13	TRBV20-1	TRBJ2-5	CSARASRQETQYF
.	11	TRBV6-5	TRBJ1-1	CASRDYTEAFF
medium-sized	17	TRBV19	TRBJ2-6	CASSPGRTASGANVLTF
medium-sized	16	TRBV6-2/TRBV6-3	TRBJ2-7	CASRRGSGGPSYEQYF
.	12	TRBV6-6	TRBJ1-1	CASSRGAGKAFF
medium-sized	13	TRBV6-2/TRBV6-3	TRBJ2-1	CASHPGGFREQFF
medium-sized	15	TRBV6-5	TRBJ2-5	CASSEVRVRGETQYF
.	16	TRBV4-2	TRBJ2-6	CASSLSGNSGANVLTF
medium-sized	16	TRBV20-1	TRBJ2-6	CSARQRGGSGANVLTF
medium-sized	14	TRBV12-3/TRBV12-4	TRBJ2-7	CASSPGTGAYEQYF
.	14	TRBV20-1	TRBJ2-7	CSAGGRQGSYEQYF
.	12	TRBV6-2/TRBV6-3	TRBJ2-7	CASSGGADKEYF
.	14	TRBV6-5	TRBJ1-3	CASSRDRRGNTIYF
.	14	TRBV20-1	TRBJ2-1	CSARDGGGAYEQFF
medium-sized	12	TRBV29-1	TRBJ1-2	CSVPGLYYGYTF
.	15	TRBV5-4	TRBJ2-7	CASSSAQGAFYEQYF
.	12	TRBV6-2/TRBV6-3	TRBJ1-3	CASRASGNTIYF
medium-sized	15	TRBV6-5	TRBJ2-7	CASSYSSTLNYEQYF
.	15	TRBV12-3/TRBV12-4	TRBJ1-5	CASSPIGGPNQPQHF
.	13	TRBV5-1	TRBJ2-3	CASSRDSADTQYF
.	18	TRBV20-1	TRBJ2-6	CSAPALAGGASGANVLTF
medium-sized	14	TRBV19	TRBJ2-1	CASRTRTSYNEQFF
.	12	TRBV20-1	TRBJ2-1	CSAQGGRDEQFF
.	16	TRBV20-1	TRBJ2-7	CSASRSGGAADYEQYF
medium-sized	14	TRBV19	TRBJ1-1	CASSERPGNTEAFF
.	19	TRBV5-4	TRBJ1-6	CASSLSPRGSISYNSPLHF
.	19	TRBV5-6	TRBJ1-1	CASSLWGTRRASSGTEAFF
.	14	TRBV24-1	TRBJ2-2	CATSDGQYTGELFF
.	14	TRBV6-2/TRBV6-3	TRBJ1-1	CASAPADWNSEAFF
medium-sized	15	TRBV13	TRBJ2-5	CASSFRQGARETQYF
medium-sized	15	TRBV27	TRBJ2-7	CASTLPPGQRREQYF
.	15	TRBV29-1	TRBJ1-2	CSVGPGTGGGDGYTF
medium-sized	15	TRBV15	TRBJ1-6	CATSRGKDSNSPLHF
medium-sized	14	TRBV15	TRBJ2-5	CATSRDPGGETQYF
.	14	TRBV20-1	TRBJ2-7	CSARFGGFSYEQYF
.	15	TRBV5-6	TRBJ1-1	CASSFDDLEGTEAFF
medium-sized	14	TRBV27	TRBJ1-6	CASLPYGVDSPLHF
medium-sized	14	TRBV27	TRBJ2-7	CASRITHPSNEQYF
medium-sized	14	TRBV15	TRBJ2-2	CATSSNRDTGELFF
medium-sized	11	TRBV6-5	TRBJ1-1	CASKGDTEAFF
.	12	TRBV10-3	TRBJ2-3	CAISEQGDTQYF